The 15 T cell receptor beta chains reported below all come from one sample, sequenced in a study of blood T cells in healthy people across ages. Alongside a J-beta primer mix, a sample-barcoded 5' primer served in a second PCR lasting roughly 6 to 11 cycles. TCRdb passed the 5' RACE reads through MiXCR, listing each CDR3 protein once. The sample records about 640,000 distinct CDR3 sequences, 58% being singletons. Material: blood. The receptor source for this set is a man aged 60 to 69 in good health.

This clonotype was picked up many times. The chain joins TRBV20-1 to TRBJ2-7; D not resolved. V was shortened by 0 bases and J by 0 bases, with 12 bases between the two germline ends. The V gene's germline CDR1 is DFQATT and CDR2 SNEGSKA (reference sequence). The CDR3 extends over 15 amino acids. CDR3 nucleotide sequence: TGCAGTGCTAGAGATGCGAGGTCTCCCTCCTACGAGCAGTACTTC. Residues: CSARDARSPSYEQYF.

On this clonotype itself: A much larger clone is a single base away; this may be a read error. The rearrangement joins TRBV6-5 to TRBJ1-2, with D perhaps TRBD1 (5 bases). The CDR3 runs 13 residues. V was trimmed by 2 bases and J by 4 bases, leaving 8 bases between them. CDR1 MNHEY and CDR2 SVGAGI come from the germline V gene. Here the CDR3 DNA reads TGTGCCAGCAGTTACGACAGAAGCTATGGCTACACCTTC. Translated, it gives CASSYDRSYGYTF.

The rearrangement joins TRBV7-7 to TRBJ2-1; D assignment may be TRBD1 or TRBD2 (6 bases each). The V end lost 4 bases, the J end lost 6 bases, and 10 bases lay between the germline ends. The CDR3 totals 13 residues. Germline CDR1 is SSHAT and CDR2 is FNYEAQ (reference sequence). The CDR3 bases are TGTGCCAGCAGCTCTCGGGGGCGCAATGAGCAGTTCTTC. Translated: CASSSRGRNEQFF.

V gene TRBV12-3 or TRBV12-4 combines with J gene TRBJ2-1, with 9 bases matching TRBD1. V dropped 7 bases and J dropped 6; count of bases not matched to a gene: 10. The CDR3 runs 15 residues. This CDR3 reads CASNNPGTGSNEQFF. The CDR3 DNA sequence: TGTGCCAGCAACAACCCCGGGACAGGGTCCAATGAGCAGTTCTTC.

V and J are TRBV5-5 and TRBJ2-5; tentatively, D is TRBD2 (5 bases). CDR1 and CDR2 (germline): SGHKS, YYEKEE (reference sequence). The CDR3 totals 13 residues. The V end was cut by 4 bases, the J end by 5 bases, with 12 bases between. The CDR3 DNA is TGTGCCAGCAGCGAAATCCCGGGGGAGACCCAGTACTTC. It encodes CASSEIPGETQYF.

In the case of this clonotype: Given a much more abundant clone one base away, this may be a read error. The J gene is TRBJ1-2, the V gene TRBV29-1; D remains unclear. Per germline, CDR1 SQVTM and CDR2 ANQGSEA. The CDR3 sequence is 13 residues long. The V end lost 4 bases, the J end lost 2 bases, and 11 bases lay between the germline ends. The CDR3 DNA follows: TGCAGCGTTGGGAGTGGGTTAAACTATGGCTACACCTTC. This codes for CSVGSGLNYGYTF.

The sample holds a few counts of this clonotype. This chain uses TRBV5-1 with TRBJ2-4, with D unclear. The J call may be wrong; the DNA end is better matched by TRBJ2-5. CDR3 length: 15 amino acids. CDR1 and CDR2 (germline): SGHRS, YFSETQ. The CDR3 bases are TGCGCCAGCAGCTTGGGTCCGGGTGGCGTCGAGACCCAGTACTTC. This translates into CASSLGPGGVETQYF.

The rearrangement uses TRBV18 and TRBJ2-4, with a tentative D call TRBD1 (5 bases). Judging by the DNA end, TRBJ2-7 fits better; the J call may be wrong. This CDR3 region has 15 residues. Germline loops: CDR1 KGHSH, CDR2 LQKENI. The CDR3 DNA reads TGTGCCAGCTCACCAGGGCAGGGCTCATACTACGAGCAGTACTTC. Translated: CASSPGQGSYYEQYF.

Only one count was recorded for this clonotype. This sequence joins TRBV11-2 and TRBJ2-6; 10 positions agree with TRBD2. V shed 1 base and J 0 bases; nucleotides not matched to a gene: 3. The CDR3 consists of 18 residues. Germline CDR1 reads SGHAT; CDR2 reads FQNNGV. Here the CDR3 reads CASSLVGLAVSGANVLTF. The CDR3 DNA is TGTGCCAGCAGCTTAGTCGGACTAGCGGTCTCTGGGGCCAACGTCCTGACTTTC.

The CDR3 region is CASSGSDRVFAGANVLTF. The CDR3 DNA follows: TGTGCCAGCAGCGGTTCAGACAGGGTCTTCGCTGGGGCCAACGTCCTGACTTTC. This chain joins TRBV9 and TRBJ2-6, with 7 bases aligning to TRBD1. Germline-derived CDR1 and CDR2 are SGDLS and YYNGEE. Trimming at V came to 3 bases and at J to 2 bases, leaving 11 bases not matched to a gene. This CDR3 has 18 amino acids.

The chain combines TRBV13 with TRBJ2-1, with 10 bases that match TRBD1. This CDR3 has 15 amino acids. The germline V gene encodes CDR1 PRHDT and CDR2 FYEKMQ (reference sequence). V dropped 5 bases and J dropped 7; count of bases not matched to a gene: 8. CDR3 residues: CASSPRDRGANEQFF. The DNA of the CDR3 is TGTGCCAGCAGCCCGAGGGACAGGGGCGCGAATGAGCAGTTCTTC. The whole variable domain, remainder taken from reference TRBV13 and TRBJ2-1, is AAGVIQSPRHLIKEKRETATLKCYPIPRHDTVYWYQQGPGQDPQFLISFYEKMQSDKGSIPDRFSAQQFSDYHSELNMSSLELGDSALYFCASSPRDRGANEQFFGPGTRLTVL.

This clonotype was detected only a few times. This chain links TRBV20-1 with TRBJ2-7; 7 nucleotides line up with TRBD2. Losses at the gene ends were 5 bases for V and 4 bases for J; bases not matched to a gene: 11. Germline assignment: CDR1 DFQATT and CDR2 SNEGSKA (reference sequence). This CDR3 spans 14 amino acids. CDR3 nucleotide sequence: TGCAGTGCTGTTAGCGGGCTCCCCGGTTACGAGCAGTACTTC. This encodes CSAVSGLPGYEQYF.

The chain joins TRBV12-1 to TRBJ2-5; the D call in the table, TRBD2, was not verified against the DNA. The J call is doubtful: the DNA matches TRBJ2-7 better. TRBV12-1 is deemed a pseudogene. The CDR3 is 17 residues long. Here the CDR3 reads CASSFFPRGPLAYEQYF. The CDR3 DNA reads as TGTGCCAGCAGCTTTTTCCCCAGAGGGCCCCTCGCCTACGAGCAGTACTTC.

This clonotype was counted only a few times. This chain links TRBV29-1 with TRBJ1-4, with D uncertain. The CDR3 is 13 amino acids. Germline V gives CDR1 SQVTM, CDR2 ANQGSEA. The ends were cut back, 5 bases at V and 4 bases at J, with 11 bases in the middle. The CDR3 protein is CSVLWRDNEKLFF. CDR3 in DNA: TGCAGCGTTTTGTGGCGAGATAATGAAAAACTGTTTTTT.

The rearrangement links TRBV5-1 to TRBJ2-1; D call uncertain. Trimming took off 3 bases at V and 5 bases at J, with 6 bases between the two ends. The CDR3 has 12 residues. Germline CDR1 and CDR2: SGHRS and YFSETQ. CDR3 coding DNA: TGCGCCAGCAGCTCGTGGGACAATGAGCAGTTCTTC. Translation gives CASSSWDNEQFF.